This TCR beta chain was captured in a study of shared clonotypes between healthy human individuals. Only in-frame clones appear in the TCRdb table, and some are missing; sequencing was by immunoSEQ multiplex PCR. The sample shows some 2.3 million clones, approximately 95% of them seen only once. The sequencing sample was made of naive CD4+ T cells from PBMCs. Regarding subset: CD45RA+ positively selected. This clonotype was sampled from a man aged 18 to 29 in good health. Some clones in this sample may be carry-over from other donors' samples.

For the CDR3, the DNA is TGTGCCAGCAGCCCGCAAGGCAGGCGGACTAGCGGGACCTACGAGCAGTACTTC. Encoded protein: CASSPQGRRTSGTYEQYF. The chain combines TRBV11-1 with TRBJ2-7, with TRBD2 matching over 12 bases. Germline V lookup: CDR1 SGHAT, CDR2 FQDESV (reference sequence). V was clipped by 5 bases and J by 2 bases; unmatched bases: 13. The CDR3 is made up of 18 amino acids. The full variable domain, rest sourced from reference TRBV11-1 and TRBJ2-7, is EAEVAQSPRYKITEKSQAVAFWCDPISGHATLYWYRQILGQGPELLVQFQDESVVDDSQLPKDRFSAERLKGVDSTLKIQPAELGDSAMYLCASSPQGRRTSGTYEQYFGPGTRLTVT.